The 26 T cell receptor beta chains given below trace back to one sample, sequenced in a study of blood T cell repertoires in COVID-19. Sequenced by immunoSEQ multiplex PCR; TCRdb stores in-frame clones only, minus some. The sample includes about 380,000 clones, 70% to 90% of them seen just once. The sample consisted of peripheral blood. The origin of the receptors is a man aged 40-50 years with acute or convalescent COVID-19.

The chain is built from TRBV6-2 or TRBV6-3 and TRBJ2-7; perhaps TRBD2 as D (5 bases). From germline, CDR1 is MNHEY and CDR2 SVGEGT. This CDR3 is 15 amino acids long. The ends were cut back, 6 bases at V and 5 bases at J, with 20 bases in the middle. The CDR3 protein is CASSPPREIRHEQYF. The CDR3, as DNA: TGTGCCAGCAGCCCTCCGAGGGAAATTAGACACGAGCAGTACTTC.

The CDR3 region is CASSTTAIGNQPQHF. Here the CDR3 DNA reads TGTGCCAGCAGTACGACAGCGATTGGCAATCAGCCCCAGCATTTT. This rearrangement joins TRBV6-6 to TRBJ1-5; possibly TRBD1 for D (5 bases). Germline CDR1 reads MNHNY; CDR2 reads SVGAGI (reference sequence). Trimming took 5 bases from V and 2 from J, leaving 13 bases between them. This CDR3 comprises 15 residues.

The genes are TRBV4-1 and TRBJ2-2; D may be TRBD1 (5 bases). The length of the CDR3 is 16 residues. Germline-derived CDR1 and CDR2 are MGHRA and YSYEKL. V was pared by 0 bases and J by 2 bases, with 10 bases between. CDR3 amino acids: CASSQDQGSNTGELFF. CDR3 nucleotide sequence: TGCGCCAGCAGCCAAGATCAGGGCAGCAACACCGGGGAGCTGTTTTTT.

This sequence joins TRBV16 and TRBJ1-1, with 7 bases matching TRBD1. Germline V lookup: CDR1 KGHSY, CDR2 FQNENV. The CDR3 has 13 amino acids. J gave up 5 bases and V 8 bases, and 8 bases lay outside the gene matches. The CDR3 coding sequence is TGTGCCAGCGGGGACAGAGGGGGGACTGAAGCTTTCTTT. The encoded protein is CASGDRGGTEAFF. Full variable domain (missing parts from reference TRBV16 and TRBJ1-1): GEEVAQTPKHLVRGEGQKAKLYCAPIKGHSYVFWYQQVLKNEFKFLISFQNENVFDETGMPKERFSAKCLPNSPCSLEIQATKLEDSAVYFCASGDRGGTEAFFGQGTRLTVV.

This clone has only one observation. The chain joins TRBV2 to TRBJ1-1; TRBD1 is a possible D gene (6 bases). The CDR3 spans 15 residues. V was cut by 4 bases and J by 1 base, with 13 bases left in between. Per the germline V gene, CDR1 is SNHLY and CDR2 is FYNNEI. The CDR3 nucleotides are TGTGCCAGCAGTGGTTTACAGGGCGCGAACACTGAAGCTTTCTTT. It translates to CASSGLQGANTEAFF.

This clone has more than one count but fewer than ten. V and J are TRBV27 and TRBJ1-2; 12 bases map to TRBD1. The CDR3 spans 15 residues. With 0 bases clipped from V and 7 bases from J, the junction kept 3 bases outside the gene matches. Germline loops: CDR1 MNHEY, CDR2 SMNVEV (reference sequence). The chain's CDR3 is CASSLSMGQGAGYTF. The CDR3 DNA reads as TGTGCCAGCAGTTTATCCATGGGACAGGGGGCTGGCTACACCTTC.

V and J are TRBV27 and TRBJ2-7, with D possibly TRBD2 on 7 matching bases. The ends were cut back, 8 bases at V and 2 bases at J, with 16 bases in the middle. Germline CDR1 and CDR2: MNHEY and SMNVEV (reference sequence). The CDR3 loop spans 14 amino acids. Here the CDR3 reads CASSHGGGAYEQYF. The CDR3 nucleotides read TGTGCCAGCTCTCACGGCGGGGGCGCCTACGAGCAGTACTTC.

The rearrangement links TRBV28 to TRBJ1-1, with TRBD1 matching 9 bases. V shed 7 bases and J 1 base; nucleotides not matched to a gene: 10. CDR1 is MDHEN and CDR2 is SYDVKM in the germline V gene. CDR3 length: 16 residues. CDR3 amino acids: CASITLPGQGNTEAFF. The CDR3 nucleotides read TGTGCCAGCATCACACTCCCGGGACAGGGGAACACTGAAGCTTTCTTT.

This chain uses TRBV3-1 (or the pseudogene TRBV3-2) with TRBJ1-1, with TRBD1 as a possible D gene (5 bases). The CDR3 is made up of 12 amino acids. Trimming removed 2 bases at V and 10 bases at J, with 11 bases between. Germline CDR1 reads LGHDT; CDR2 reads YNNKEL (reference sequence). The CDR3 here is CASSQNDRPAFF. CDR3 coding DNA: TGTGCCAGCAGCCAAAACGACAGACCAGCTTTCTTT.

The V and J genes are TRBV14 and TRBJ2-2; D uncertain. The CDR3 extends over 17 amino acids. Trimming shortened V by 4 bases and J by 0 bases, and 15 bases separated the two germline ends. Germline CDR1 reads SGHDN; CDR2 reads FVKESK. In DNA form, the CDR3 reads TGTGCCAGCAGCCCAGAAGTACGGTCATCGAACACCGGGGAGCTGTTTTTT. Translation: CASSPEVRSSNTGELFF.

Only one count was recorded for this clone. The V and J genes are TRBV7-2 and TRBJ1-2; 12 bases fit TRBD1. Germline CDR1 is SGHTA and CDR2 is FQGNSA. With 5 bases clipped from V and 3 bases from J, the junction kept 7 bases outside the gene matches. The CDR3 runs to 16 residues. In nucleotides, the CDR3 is TGTGCCAGCAGCCAGACCGGGACAGGGGGCTACTATGGCTACACCTTC. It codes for CASSQTGTGGYYGYTF. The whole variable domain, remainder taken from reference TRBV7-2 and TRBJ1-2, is GAGVSQSPSNKVTEKGKDVELRCDPISGHTALYWYRQSLGQGLEFLIYFQGNSAPDKSGLPSDRFSAERTGGSVSTLTIQRTQQEDSAVYLCASSQTGTGGYYGYTFGSGTRLTVV.

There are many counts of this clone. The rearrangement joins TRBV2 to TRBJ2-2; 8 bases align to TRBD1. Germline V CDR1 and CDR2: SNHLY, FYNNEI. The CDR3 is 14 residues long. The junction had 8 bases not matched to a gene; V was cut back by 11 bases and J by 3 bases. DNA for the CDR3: TGTGCCGTCCTGGGGGGACAGGACACCGGGGAGCTGTTTTTT. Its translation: CAVLGGQDTGELFF. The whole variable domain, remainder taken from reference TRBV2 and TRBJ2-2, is EPEVTQTPSHQVTQMGQEVILRCVPISNHLYFYWYRQILGQKVEFLVSFYNNEISEKSEIFDDQFSVERPDGSNFTLKIRSTKLEDSAMYFCAVLGGQDTGELFFGEGSRLTVL.

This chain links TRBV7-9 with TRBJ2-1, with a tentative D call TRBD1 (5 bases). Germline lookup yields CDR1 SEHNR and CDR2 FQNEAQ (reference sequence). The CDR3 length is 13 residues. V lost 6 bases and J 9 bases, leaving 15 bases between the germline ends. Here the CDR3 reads CASSFRQSSEQFF. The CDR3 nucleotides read TGTGCCAGCAGTTTCAGACAGTCCTCTGAGCAGTTCTTC.

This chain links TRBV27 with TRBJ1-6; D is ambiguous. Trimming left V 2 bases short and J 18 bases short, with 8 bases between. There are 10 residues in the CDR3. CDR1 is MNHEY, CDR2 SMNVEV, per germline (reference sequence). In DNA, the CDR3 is TGTGCCAGCAGTTTAAGCCCTACCCACTTT. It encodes CASSLSPTHF.

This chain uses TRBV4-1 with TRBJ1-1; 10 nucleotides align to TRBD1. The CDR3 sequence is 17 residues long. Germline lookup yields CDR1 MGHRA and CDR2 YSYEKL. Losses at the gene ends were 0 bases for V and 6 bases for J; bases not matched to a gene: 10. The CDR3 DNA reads TGCGCCAGCAGCCAAGATAATTCCGGGACAGGGGAGGCTGAAGCTTTCTTT. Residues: CASSQDNSGTGEAEAFF.

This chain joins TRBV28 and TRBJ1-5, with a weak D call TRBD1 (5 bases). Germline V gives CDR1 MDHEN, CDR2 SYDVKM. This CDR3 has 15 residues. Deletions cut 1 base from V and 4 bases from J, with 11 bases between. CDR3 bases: TGTGCCAGCAGTTTATTTCCAGGGTCGAATCAGCCCCAGCATTTT. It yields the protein CASSLFPGSNQPQHF.

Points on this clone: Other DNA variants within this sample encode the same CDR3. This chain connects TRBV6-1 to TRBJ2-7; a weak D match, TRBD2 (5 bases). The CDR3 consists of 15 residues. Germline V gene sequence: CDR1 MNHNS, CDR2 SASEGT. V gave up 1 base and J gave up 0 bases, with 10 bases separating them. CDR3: CASSEGSGSSYEQYF. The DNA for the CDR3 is TGTGCCAGCAGTGAAGGGAGCGGAAGCTCCTACGAGCAGTACTTC.

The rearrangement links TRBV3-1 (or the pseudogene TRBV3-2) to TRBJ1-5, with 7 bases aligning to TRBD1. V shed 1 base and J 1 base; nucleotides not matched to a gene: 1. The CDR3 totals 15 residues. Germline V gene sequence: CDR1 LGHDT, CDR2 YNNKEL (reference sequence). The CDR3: CASSQVTGSNQPQHF. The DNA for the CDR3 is TGTGCCAGCAGCCAAGTGACAGGGAGCAATCAGCCCCAGCATTTT.

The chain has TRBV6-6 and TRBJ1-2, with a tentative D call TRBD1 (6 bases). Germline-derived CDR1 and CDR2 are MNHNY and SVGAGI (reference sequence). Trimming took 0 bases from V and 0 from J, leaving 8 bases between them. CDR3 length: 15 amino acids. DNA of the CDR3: TGTGCCAGCAGTTACTCGACAGGTTCTAACTATGGCTACACCTTC. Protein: CASSYSTGSNYGYTF.

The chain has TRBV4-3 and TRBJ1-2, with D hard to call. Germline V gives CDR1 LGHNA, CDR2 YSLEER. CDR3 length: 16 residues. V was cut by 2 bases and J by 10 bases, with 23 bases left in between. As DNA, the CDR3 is TGCGCCAGCAGCCAAAATCTCGCAGGCCCGGTGATCCCCTACACCTTC. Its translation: CASSQNLAGPVIPYTF.

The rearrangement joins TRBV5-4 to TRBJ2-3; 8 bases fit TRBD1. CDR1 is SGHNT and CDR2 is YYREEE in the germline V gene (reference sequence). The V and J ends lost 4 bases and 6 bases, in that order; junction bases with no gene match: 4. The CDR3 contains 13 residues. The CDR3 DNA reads TGTGCCAGCAGCCCGGACAGGGAGGATACGCAGTATTTT. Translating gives CASSPDREDTQYF.

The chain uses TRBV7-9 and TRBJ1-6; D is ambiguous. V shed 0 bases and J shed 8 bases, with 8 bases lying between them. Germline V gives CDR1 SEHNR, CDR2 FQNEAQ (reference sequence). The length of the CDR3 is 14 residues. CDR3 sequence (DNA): TGTGCCAGCAGCTTAGCCGGGGTGGATTCACCCCTCCACTTT. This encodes CASSLAGVDSPLHF.

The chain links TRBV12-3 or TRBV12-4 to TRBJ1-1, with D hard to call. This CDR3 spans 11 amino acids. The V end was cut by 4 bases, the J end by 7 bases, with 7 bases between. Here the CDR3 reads CASSSIFEAFF. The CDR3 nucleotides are TGTGCCAGCAGTTCTATTTTTGAAGCTTTCTTT.

This CDR3 reads CASSPDRVVGTEAFF. In DNA, the CDR3 is TGTGCCAGCAGTCCTGACAGGGTCGTCGGCACTGAAGCTTTCTTT. J is TRBJ1-1 and V is TRBV3-1 (or the pseudogene TRBV3-2), with 7 nucleotides matching TRBD1. V shed 6 bases, J shed 4 bases, and the junction held 11 bases outside the gene matches. Looked up from germline, CDR1 is LGHDT and CDR2 is YNNKEL (reference sequence). The length of the CDR3 is 15 residues.

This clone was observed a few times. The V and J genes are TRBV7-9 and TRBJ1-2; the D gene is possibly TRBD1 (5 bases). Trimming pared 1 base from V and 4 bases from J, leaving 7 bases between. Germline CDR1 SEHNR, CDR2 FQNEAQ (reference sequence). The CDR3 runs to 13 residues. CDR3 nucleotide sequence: TGTGCCAGCAGCTTAGAACAGGTCTATGGCTACACCTTC. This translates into CASSLEQVYGYTF.

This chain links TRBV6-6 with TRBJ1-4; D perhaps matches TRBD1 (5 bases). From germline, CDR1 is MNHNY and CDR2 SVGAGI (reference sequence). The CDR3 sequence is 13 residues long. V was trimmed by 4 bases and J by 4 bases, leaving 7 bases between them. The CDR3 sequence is CASSFQGNEKLFF. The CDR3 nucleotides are TGTGCCAGCAGTTTTCAGGGTAATGAAAAACTGTTTTTT.